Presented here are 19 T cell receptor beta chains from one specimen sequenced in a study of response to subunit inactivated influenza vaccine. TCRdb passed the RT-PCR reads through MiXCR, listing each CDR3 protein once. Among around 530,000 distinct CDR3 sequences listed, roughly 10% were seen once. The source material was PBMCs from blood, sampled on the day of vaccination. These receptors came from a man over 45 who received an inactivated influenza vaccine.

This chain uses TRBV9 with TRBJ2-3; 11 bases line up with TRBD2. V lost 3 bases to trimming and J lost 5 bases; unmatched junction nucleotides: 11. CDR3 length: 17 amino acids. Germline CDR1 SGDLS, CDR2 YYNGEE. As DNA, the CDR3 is TGTGCCAGCAGCGCATCACTAGCGGGGGCCCTTGGAGATACGCAGTATTTT. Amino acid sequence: CASSASLAGALGDTQYF.

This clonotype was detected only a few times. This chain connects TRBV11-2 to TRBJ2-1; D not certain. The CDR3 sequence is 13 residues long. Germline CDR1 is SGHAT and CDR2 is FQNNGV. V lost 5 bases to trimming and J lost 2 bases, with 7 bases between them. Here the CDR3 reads CASSQTAYNEQFF. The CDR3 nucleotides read TGTGCCAGCAGCCAGACTGCCTACAATGAGCAGTTCTTC.

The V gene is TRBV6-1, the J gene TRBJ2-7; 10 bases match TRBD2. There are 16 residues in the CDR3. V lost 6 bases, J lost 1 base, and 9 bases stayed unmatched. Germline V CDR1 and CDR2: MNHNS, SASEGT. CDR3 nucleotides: TGTGCCAGCAGAGCGGGAGGGCCGGGGTTATCCTACGAGCAGTACTTC. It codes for CASRAGGPGLSYEQYF.

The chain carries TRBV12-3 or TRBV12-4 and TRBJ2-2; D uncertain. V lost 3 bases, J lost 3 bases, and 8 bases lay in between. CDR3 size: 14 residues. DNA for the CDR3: TGTGCCAGCAGTTTCGGTATGGACACCGGGGAGCTGTTTTTT. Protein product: CASSFGMDTGELFF.

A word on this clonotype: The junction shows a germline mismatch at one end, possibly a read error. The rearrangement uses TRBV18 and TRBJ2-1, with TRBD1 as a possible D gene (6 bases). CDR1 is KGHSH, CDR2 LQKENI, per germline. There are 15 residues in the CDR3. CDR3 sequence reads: CASSPPGHRGNVQFF. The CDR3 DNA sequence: TGTGCCAGCTCACCGCCGGGACACCGGGGCAATGTGCAGTTCTTC.

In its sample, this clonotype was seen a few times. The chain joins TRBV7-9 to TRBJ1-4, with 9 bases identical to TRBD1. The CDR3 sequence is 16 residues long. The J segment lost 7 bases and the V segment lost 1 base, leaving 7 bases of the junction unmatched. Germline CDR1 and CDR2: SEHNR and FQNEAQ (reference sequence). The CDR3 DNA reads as TGTGCCAGCAGCTTAGTATCCGGGACAGGGAGTGAAAAACTGTTTTTT. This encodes CASSLVSGTGSEKLFF.

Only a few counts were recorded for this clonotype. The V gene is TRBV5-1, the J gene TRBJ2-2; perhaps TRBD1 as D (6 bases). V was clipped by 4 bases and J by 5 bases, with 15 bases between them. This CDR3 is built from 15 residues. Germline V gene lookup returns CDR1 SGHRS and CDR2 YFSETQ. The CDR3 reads CASSQQGVGTGELFF. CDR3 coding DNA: TGCGCCAGCAGCCAACAGGGAGTAGGGACCGGGGAGCTGTTTTTT.

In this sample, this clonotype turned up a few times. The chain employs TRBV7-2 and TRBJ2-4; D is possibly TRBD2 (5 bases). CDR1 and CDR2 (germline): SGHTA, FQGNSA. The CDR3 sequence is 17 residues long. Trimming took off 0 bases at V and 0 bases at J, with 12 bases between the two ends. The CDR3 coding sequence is TGTGCCAGCAGCTTAGCTTCCGGACTTCTAGCCAAAAACATTCAGTACTTC. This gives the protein CASSLASGLLAKNIQYF.

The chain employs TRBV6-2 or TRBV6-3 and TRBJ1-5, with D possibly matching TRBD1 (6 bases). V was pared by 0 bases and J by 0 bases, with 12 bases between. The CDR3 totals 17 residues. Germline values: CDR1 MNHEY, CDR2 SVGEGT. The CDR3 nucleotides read TGTGCCAGCAGTTACTCGATGGGGGCGAATAGCAATCAGCCCCAGCATTTT. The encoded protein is CASSYSMGANSNQPQHF.

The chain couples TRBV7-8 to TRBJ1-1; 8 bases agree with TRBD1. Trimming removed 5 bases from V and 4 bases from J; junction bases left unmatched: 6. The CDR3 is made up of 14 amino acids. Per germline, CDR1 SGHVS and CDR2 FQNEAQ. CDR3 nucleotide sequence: TGTGCCAGCAGCCGCGTCGACAGGGGCACTGAAGCTTTCTTT. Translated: CASSRVDRGTEAFF.

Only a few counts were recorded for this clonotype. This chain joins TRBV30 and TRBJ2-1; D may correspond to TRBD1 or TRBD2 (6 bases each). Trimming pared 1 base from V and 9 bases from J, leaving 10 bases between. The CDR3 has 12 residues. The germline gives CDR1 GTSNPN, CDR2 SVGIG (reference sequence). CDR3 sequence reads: CAWSGGASEQFF. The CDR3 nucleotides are TGTGCCTGGAGTGGGGGGGCCAGTGAGCAGTTCTTC.

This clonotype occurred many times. CDR3 DNA sequence: TGTGCCAGCAGCCCAGAGACAGGGCCCAAGCAGCCCCAGCATTTT. Its protein product is CASSPETGPKQPQHF. V usage is TRBV4-2 and J usage is TRBJ1-5, with 7 bases lining up with TRBD1. The CDR3 extends over 15 amino acids. The J segment lost 7 bases and the V segment lost 4 bases, leaving 10 bases of the junction unmatched. Germline CDR1 is LGHNA and CDR2 is YNFKEQ.

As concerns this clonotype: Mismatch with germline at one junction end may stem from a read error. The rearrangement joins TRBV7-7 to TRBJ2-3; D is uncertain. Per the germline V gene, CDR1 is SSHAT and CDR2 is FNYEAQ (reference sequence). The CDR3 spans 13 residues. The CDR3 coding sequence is TGTGCTAGCAGCTTAGAATTTCAGGATACGCAGTATTTT. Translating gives CASSLEFQDTQYF.

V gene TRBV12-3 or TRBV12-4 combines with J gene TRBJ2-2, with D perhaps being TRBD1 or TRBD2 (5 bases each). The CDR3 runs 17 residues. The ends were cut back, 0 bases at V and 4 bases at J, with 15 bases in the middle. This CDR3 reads CASSLAPGRIGTGELFF. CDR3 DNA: TGTGCCAGCAGTTTAGCTCCGGGACGAATAGGCACCGGGGAGCTGTTTTTT.

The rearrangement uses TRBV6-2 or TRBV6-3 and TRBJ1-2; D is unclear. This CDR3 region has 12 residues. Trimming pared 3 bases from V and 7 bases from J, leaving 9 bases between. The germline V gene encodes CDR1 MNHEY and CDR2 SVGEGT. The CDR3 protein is CASSYSTSGYTF. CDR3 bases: TGTGCCAGCAGTTATTCAACCTCTGGCTACACCTTC.

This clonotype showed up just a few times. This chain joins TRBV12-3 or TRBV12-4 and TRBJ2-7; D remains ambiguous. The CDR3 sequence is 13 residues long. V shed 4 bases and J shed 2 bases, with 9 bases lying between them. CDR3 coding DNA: TGTGCCAGCAGTTCTAACAGTCCCTACGAGCAGTACTTC. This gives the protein CASSSNSPYEQYF.

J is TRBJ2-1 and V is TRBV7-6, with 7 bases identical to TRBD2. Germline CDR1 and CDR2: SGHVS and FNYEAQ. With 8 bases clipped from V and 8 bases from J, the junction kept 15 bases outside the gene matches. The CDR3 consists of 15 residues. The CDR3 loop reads CASSWGGTGVHEQFF. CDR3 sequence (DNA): TGTGCCAGCTCCTGGGGAGGGACCGGGGTCCATGAGCAGTTCTTC.

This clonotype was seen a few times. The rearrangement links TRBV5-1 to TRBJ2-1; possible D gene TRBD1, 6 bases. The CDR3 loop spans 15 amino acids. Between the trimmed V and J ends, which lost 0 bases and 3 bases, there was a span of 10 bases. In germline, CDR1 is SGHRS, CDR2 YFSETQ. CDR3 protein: CASSLEGDNYNEQFF. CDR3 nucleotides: TGCGCCAGCAGCTTGGAGGGGGACAACTACAATGAGCAGTTCTTC.

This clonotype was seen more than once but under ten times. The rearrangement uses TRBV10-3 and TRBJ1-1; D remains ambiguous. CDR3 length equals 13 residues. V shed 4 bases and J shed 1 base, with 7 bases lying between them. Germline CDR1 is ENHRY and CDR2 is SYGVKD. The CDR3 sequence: CAISVDTNTEAFF. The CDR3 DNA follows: TGTGCCATCAGTGTCGACACGAACACTGAAGCTTTCTTT.